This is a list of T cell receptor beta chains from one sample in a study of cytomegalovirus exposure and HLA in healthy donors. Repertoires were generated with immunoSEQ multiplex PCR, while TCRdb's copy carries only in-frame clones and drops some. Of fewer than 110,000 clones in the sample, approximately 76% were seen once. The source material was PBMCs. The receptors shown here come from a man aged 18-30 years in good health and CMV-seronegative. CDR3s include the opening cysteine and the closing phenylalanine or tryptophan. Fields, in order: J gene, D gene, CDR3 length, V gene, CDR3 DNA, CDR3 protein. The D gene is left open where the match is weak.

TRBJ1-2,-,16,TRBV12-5,TGTGCTAGTGGTTTGGTGATTGGTCAGGGAATAGATGGCTACCCCTTC,CASGLVIGQGIDGYPF
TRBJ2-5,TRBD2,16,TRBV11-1,TGTGCCAGCAGCCCCGGTGGCCGGGGGGACGAAGAGACCCAGTACTTC,CASSPGGRGDEETQYF
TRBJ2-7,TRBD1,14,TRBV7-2,TGTGCCAGCAGCACGAGACAGGGGGCCTACGAGCAGTACTTC,CASSTRQGAYEQYF
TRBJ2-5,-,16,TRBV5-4,TGTGCCAGCAGCTTGGGGGAACTAGGTCCCAAAGAGACCCAGTACTTC,CASSLGELGPKETQYF
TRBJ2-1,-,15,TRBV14,TGTGCCAGCAGCCCCACGAGGAGTTCCTACAATGAGCAGTTCTTC,CASSPTRSSYNEQFF
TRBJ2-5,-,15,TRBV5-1,TGCGCCAGCAGCTTGGGAAATTACAGGGAAGAGACCCAGTACTTC,CASSLGNYREETQYF
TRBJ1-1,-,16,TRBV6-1,TGTGCCAGCAGTGAGGCCTTAGGGCACGCGGGCACTGAAGCTTTCTTT,CASSEALGHAGTEAFF
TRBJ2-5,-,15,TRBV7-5,TGTGTCAGAAGCTTAGTAAGACTAGCCGGGGAGACCCAGTACTTC,CVRSLVRLAGETQYF
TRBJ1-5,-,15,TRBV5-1,TGCGCCAGCAGCCCGGACAGTTATAGCAATCAGCCCCAGCATTTT,CASSPDSYSNQPQHF
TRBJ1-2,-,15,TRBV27,TGTGCCAGCAGCCCGGGAGACGGAATTAACTATGGCTACACCTTC,CASSPGDGINYGYTF
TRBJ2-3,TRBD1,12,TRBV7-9,TGTGCCAGCAGTTTTCCGGGGACAGGCCAGTATTTT,CASSFPGTGQYF
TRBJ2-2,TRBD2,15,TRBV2,TGTGCCAGCAAGAAGGCGGGGGGCGTCACCGGGGAGCTGTTTTTT,CASKKAGGVTGELFF
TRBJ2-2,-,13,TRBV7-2,TGTGCCAGCAGCAAAGCCGGGGCCGGGGAGCTGTTTTTT,CASSKAGAGELFF
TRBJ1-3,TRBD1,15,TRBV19,TGTGCCAGTAGCTCGGACAGGGAATTGTTGAACACCATATATTTT,CASSSDRELLNTIYF
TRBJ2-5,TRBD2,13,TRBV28,TGTGCCAGCAGCGTGGGGGGGGGAGAGACCCAGTACTTC,CASSVGGGETQYF
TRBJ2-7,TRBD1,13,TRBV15,TGTGCCACCAGGCACAGGGGGACATACGAGCAGTACTTC,CATRHRGTYEQYF
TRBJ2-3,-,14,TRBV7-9,TGTGCCAGCAGCTTAACGGGGTCCACAGATACGCAGTATTTT,CASSLTGSTDTQYF